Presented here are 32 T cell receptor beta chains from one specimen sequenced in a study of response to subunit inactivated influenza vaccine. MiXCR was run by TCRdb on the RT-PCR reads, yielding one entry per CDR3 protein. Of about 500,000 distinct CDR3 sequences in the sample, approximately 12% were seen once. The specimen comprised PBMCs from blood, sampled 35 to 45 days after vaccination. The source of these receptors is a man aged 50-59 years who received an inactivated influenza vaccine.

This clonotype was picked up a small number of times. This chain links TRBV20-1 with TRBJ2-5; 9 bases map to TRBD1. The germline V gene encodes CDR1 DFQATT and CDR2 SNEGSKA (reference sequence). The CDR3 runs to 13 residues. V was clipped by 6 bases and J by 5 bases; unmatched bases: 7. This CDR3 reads CSARTGVSETQYF. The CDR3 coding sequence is TGCAGTGCCAGGACAGGGGTGTCGGAGACCCAGTACTTC.

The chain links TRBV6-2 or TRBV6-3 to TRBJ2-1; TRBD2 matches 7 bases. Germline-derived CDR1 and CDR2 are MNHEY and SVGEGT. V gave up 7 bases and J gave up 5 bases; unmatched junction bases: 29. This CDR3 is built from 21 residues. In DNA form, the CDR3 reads TGTGCCAGCATTCTACCTCGAGGGGACCGGCATGTACTAGCGCGGAACAATGAGCAGTTCTTC. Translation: CASILPRGDRHVLARNNEQFF.

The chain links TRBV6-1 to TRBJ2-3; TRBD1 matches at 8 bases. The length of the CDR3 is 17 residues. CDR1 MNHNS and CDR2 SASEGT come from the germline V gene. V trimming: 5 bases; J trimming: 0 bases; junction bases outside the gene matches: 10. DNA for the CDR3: TGTGCCAGCAGTCGCTCCCCGACAGGGGCCAGCACAGATACGCAGTATTTT. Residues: CASSRSPTGASTDTQYF.

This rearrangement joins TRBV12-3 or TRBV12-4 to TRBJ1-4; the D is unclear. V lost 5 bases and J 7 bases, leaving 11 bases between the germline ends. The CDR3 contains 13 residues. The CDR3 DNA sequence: TGTGCCAGCAGTACCGGACCGGCTGAAAAACTGTTTTTT. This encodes CASSTGPAEKLFF.

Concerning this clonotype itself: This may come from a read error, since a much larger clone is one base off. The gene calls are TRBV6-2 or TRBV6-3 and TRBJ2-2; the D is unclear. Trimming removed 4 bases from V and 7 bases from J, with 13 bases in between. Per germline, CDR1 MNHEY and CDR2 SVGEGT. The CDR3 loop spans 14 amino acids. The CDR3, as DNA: TGTGCCAGCAGTTTCCAACCGGGTATCGGGGAGCTGTTTTTT. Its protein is CASSFQPGIGELFF.

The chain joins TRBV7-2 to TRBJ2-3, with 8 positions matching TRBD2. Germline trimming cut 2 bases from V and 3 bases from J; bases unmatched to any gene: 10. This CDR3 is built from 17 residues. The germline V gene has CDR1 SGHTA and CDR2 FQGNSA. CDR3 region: CASSLSPRVAGTDTQYF. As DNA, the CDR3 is TGTGCCAGCAGCTTATCCCCCCGGGTAGCGGGGACAGATACGCAGTATTTT.

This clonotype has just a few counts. CDR3 loop: CASSPIQFREQYF. The CDR3 DNA reads as TGTGCCAGCTCACCAATCCAGTTTCGGGAGCAGTACTTC. The V and J genes are TRBV18 and TRBJ2-7; D unclear. The CDR3 totals 13 residues. V was trimmed by 2 bases and J by 7 bases, leaving 12 bases between them. CDR1 and CDR2 from the germline V gene are KGHSH and LQKENI. Full variable domain (rest looked up from reference TRBV18 and TRBJ2-7): NAGVMQNPRHLVRRRGQEARLRCSPMKGHSHVYWYRQLPEEGLKFMVYLQKENIIDESGMPKERFSAEFPKEGPSILRIQQVVRGDSAAYFCASSPIQFREQYFGPGTRLTVT.

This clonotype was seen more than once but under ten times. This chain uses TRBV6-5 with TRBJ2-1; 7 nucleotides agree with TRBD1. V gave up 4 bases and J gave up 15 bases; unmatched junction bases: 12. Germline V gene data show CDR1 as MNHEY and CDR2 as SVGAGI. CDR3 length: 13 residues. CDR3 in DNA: TGTGCCAGCAGTTCCACGACAGGGAACAAAGGGTTCTTC. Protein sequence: CASSSTTGNKGFF.

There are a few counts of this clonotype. The chain's CDR3 is CASSYSWASGETQYF. CDR3 sequence (DNA): TGTGCCAGCAGTTACTCGTGGGCTAGCGGAGAGACCCAGTACTTC. V is TRBV6-5 and J is TRBJ2-5, with 7 bases that match TRBD2. The CDR3 sequence is 15 residues long. CDR1 is MNHEY and CDR2 is SVGAGI in the germline V gene. J was trimmed by 4 bases and V by 0 bases; bases with no gene match: 5.

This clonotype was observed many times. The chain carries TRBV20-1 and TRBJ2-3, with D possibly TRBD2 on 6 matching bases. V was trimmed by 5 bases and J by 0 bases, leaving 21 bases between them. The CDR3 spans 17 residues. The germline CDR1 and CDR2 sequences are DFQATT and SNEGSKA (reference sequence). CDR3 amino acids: CSALAVLDTSSTDTQYF. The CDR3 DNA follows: TGCAGTGCTTTAGCGGTCCTCGATACATCTAGCACAGATACGCAGTATTTT.

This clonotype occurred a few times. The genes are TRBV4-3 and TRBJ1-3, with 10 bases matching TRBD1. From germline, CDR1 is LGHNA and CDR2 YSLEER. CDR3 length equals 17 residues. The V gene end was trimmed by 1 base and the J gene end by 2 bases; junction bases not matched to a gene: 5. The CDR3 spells CASSQGTGTGAGNTIYF. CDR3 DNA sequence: TGCGCCAGCAGCCAAGGTACCGGGACAGGGGCTGGAAACACCATATATTTT.

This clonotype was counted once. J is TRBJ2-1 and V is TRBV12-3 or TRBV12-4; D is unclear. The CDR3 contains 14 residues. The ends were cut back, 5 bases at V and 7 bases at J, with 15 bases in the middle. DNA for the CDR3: TGTGCCAGCAGTCCAGCCGAGTCTGGGAATGAGCAGTTCTTC. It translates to CASSPAESGNEQFF.

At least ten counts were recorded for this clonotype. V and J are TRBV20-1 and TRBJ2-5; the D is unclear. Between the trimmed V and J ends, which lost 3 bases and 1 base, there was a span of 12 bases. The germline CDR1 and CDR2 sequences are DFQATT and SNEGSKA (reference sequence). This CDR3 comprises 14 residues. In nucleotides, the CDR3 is TGCAGTGCTAGTATTTCGGATTTCCAAGAGACCCAGTACTTC. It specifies CSASISDFQETQYF.

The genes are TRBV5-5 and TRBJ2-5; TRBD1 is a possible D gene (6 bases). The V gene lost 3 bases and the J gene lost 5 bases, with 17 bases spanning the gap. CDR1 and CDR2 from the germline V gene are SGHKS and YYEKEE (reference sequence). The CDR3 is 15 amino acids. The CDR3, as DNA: TGTGCCAGCAGCTCGATTGGGGGCTCGGTCGAGACCCAGTACTTC. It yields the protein CASSSIGGSVETQYF.

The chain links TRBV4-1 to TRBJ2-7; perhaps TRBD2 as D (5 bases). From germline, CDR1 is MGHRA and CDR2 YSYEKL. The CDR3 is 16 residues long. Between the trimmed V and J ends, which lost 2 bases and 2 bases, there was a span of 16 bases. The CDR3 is CASSQPAGSLTYEQYF. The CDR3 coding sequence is TGCGCCAGCAGCCAACCCGCGGGCTCCCTCACCTACGAGCAGTACTTC.

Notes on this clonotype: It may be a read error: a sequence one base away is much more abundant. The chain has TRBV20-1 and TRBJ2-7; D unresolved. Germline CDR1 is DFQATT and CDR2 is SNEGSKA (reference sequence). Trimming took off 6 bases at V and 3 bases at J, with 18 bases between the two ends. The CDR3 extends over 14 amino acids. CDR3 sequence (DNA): TGCAGTGCCAGCTACCTCCGCGGATACTACGAGCAGTACTTC. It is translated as CSASYLRGYYEQYF.

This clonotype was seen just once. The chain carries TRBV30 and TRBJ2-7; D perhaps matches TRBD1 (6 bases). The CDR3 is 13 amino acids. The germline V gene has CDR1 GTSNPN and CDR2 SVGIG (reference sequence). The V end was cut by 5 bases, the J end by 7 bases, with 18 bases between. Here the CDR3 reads CAWSGQGLGEQYF. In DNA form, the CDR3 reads TGTGCCTGGTCGGGACAAGGGTTAGGGGAGCAGTACTTC. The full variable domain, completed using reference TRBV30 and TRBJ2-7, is SQTIHQWPATLVQPVGSPLSLECTVEGTSNPNLYWYRQAAGRGLQLLFYSVGIGQISSEVPQNLSASRPQDRQFILSSKKLLLSDSGFYLCAWSGQGLGEQYFGPGTRLTVT.

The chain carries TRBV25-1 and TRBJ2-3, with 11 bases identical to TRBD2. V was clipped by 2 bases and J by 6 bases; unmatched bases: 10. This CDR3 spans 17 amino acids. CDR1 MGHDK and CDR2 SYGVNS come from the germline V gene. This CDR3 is CASSEILGLAGGDTQYF. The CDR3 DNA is TGTGCCAGCAGTGAAATCCTGGGCCTAGCGGGAGGTGATACGCAGTATTTT.

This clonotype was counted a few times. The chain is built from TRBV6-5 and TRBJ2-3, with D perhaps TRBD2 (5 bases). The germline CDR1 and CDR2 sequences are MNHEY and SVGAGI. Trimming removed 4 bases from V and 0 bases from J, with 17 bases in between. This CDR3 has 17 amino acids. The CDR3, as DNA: TGTGCCAGCAGTTCCCTCCCTAGCCCTACTAGCACAGATACGCAGTATTTT. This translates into CASSSLPSPTSTDTQYF.

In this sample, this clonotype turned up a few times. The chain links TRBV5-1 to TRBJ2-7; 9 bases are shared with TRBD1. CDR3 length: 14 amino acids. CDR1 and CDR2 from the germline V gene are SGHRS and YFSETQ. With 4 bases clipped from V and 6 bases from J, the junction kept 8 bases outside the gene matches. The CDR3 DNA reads TGCGCCAGCAGCCAGGGACAGGGAGTGAGCGAGCAGTACTTC. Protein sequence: CASSQGQGVSEQYF. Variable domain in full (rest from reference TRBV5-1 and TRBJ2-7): KAGVTQTPRYLIKTRGQQVTLSCSPISGHRSVSWYQQTPGQGLQFLFEYFSETQRNKGNFPGRFSGRQFSNSRSEMNVSTLELGDSALYLCASSQGQGVSEQYFGPGTRLTVT.

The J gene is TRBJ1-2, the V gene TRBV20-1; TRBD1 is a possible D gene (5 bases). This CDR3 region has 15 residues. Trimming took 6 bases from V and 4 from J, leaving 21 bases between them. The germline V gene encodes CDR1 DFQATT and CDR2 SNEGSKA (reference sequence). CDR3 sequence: CSALSGGRTTYGYTF. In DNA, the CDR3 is TGCAGTGCCCTCTCCGGGGGACGTACCACCTATGGCTACACCTTC.

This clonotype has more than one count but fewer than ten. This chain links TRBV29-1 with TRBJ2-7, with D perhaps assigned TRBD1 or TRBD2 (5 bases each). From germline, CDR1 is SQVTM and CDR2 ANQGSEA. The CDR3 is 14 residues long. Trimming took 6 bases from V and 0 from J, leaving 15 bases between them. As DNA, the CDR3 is TGCAGCGTCCTACCGGGACGGAGCTCCTACGAGCAGTACTTC. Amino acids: CSVLPGRSSYEQYF.

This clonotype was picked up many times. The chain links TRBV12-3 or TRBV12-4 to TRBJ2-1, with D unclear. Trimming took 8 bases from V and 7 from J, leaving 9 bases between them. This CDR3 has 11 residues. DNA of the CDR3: TGTGCCAGCGGGCCAGGAAATGAGCAGTTCTTC. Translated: CASGPGNEQFF.

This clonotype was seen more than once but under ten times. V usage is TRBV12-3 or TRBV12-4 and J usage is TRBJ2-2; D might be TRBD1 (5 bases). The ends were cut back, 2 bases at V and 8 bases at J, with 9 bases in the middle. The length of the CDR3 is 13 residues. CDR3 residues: CASSLKGRGELFF. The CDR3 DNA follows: TGTGCCAGCAGTTTAAAGGGGCGAGGGGAGCTGTTTTTT.

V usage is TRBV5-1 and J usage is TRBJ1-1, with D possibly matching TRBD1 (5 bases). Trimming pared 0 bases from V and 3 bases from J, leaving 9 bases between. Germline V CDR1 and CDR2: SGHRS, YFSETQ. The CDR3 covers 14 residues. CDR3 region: CASSLAVGHTEAFF. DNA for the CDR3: TGCGCCAGCAGCTTGGCAGTGGGGCACACTGAAGCTTTCTTT.

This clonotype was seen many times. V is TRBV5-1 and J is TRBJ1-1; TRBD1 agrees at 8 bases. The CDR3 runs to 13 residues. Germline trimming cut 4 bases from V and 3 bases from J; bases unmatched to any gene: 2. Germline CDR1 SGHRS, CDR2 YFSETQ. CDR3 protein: CASSPTGDTEAFF. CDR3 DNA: TGCGCCAGCAGCCCGACAGGGGACACTGAAGCTTTCTTT.

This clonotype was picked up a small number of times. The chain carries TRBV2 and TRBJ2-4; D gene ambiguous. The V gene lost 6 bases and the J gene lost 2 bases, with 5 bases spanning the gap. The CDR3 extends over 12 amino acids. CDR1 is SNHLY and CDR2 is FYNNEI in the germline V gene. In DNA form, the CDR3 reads TGTGCCAGCAGCGAGTCCAAAAACATTCAGTACTTC. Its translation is CASSESKNIQYF.

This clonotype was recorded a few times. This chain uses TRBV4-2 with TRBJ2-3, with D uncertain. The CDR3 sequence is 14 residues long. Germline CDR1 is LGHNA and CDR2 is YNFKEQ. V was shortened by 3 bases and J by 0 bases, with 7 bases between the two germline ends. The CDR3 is CASSQHPSTDTQYF. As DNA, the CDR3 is TGTGCCAGCAGCCAGCACCCTAGCACAGATACGCAGTATTTT.

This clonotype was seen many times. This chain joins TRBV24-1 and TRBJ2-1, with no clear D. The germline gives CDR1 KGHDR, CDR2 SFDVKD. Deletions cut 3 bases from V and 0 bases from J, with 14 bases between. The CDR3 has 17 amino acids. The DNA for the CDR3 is TGTGCCACCAGTGATCCCACCGGAAGGGACTCCTACAATGAGCAGTTCTTC. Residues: CATSDPTGRDSYNEQFF.

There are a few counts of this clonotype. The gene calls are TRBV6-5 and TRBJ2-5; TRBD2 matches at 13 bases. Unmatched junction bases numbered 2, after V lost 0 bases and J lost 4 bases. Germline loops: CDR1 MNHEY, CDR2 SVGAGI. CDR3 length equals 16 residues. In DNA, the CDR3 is TGTGCCAGCAGTTACTCGAGGACTAGCGGGGGAGAGACCCAGTACTTC. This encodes CASSYSRTSGGETQYF.

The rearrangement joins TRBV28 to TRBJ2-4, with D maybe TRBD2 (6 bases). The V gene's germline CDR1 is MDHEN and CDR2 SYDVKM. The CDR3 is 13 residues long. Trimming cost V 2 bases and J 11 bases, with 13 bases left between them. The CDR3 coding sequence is TGTGCCAGCAGTTTAAGGCGGGGTGGCGTTCAGTACTTC. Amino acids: CASSLRRGGVQYF.

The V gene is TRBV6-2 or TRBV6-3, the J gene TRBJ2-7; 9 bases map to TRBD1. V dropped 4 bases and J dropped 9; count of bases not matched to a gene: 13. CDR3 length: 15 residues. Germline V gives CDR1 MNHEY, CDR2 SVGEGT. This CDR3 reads CASSWAGTGKTVQYF. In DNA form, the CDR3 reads TGTGCCAGCAGTTGGGCCGGGACAGGGAAGACAGTGCAGTACTTC.